This paragraph covers one TCR beta chain sequence. Its antigen is undetermined. This CDR3 contains 13 residues. Germline assignment: CDR1 MNHEY and CDR2 SVGAGI. V was pared by 4 bases and J by 4 bases, with 10 bases between. This entry comes from a study of shared clonotypes between healthy human individuals. Study context: CD8 memory received one plate per donor, CD8 naive two, CD4 memory three and CD4 naive three.

This table comes from immunoSEQ multiplex PCR, and its TCRdb copy is limited to in-frame clones, with some not included. The sample records a few million clones, around 90% being singletons. General observations from the study: Enrolling few donors narrowed the genetic and exposure-history diversity that was represented. Rarefaction showed that sequencing of sorted subsets was incomplete (despite large depth).

V is TRBV6-5 and J is TRBJ1-2; the D is unclear. The source is a man aged 18 to 29 in good health. The sequencing input was naive CD4+ T cells sorted from blood. As to subset: CD45RA+ positively selected. The CDR3 nucleotides read TGTGCCAGCAGTTGGCAGGAGGGCTATGGCTACACCTTC. Encoded protein: CASSWQEGYGYTF.